The following is a TCR beta chain sequence with its context. Antigen specificity is unknown. CDR3 length: 13 residues. Germline-derived CDR1 and CDR2 are SGHRS and YFSETQ. This record belongs to a study of T cells expressing NK-cell markers. Study information: Sorted T-cell subsets CD3+CD56+NKG2C+, CD3+CD56+NKG2C- and CD3+CD56-NKG2C+ were TCR beta-sequenced. The study's findings and limits: In more than 5 donors, dominant CD3+CD56+NKG2C+ clones formed roughly 1.0-7.5% of CD8+ cells.

TCRdb re-analyzed the 5' RACE reads; it lists each CDR3 protein once, without DNA. This sample's table has about 380,000 distinct CDR3 sequences. Material for sequencing was blood T cells: a sorted CD56 or NKG2C T cell subset, CD4+ or CD8+ T cells, or bulk PBMC T cells (not recorded which). The rearrangement uses TRBV5-1 and TRBJ2-6; the D gene TCRdb calls, TRBD1, cannot be checked with no DNA. The sequence was collected from a man aged 18-70 years in good health. Here the CDR3 reads CASGGTGANVLTF.